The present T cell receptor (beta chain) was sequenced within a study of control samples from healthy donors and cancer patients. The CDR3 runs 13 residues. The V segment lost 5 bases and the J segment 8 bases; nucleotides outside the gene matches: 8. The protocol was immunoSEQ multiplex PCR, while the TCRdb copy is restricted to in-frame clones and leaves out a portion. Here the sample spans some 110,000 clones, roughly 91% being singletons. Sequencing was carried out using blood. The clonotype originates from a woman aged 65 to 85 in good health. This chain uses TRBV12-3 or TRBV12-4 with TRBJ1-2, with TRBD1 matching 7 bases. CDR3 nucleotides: TGTGCCAGCAGTCGTAACAGGGGTAGAGGCTACACCTTC. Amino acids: CASSRNRGRGYTF.